The clone carrying this T cell receptor (beta chain) was seen a handful of times. The antigen is not known. The V gene's germline CDR1 is SGHVS and CDR2 FQNEAQ. The ends were cut back, 3 bases at V and 4 bases at J, with 9 bases in the middle. This CDR3 region has 13 residues. Time point given: longitudinal time-point 3. The unsorted libraries originated from 2 million PBMCs kept at -80 C. This entry belongs to a study of neurological immune-mediated disorders. Regarding the study as a whole: Clinical features showed no association with the multiple sclerosis repertoire cluster, and MRI features showed none either. Multiple sclerosis was found to have the least TCR clonal expansion, below healthy controls, and HTLV-1-associated myelopathy the most. When the repertoires were sorted by phylogenetic grouping, those of 18 of 34 multiple sclerosis patients ended up in one related-CDR3 cluster, a possible signature.

Each CDR3 protein is one row after TCRdb ran MiXCR on the 5' RACE reads. This table holds tens of thousands of distinct CDR3 sequences, 4.3% found once. V is TRBV7-8 and J is TRBJ1-2, with D hard to call. The receptor's source is a woman aged 55-69 years with multiple sclerosis. Sequencing used PBMCs. The CDR3 spells CASSFGVGYGYTF. The CDR3 DNA reads as TGTGCCAGCAGCTTCGGGGTCGGCTATGGCTACACCTTC. The variable domain in full, completed from reference TRBV7-8 and TRBJ1-2, reads GAGVSQSPRYKVAKRGQDVALRCDPISGHVSLFWYQQALGQGPEFLTYFQNEAQLDKSGLPSDRFFAERPEGSVSTLKIQRTQQEDSAVYLCASSFGVGYGYTFGSGTRLTVV.